These 28 T cell receptor beta chains were sequenced from one sample in a study of blood T cell repertoires in COVID-19. Profiled with immunoSEQ multiplex PCR; TCRdb holds only in-frame clones, not every one. The sample consists of more than 100,000 clones, approximately 70% of them appearing once. The specimen was peripheral blood. Source of these receptors: a human donor with acute or convalescent COVID-19. The donor label of this sample is uncertain.

This clone appeared once. V gene TRBV15 combines with J gene TRBJ1-5, with D perhaps TRBD1 (6 bases). Germline V CDR1 and CDR2: LNHNV, YYDKDF (reference sequence). The CDR3 has 15 residues. Trimming left V 4 bases short and J 0 bases short, with 10 bases between. The CDR3, as DNA: TGTGCCACCAGCACAGGGGACATTAGCAATCAGCCCCAGCATTTT. It codes for CATSTGDISNQPQHF.

This clone was seen more than once but under ten times. V gene TRBV7-3 combines with J gene TRBJ1-1; D remains ambiguous. Trimming shortened V by 2 bases and J by 1 base, and 5 bases separated the two germline ends. Germline V gene sequence: CDR1 SGHTA, CDR2 FQGTGA. The length of the CDR3 is 13 residues. CDR3 in DNA: TGTGCCAGCAGCTTATACAAGAACACTGAAGCTTTCTTT. Protein: CASSLYKNTEAFF.

The chain uses TRBV7-9 and TRBJ2-5; TRBD2 aligns across 7 bases. The V gene end was trimmed by 2 bases and the J gene end by 4 bases; junction bases not matched to a gene: 4. CDR3 length equals 14 residues. CDR1 is SEHNR, CDR2 FQNEAQ, per germline (reference sequence). The DNA for the CDR3 is TGTGCCAGCAGCTTAAGGACTAGTGGAGAGACCCAGTACTTC. It translates to CASSLRTSGETQYF.

This clone was seen only a few times. The rearrangement joins TRBV6-1 to TRBJ1-6, with D possibly matching TRBD1 (6 bases). The V gene lost 1 base and the J gene lost 5 bases, with 9 bases spanning the gap. This CDR3 has 15 amino acids. Germline loops: CDR1 MNHNS, CDR2 SASEGT. CDR3 sequence reads: CASSEVAGDNSPLHF. In DNA, the CDR3 is TGTGCCAGCAGTGAAGTGGCAGGGGATAATTCACCCCTCCACTTT.

The gene calls are TRBV30 and TRBJ2-7; 10 nucleotides agree with TRBD2. V shed 0 bases, J shed 6 bases, and the junction held 2 bases outside the gene matches. Per germline, CDR1 GTSNPN and CDR2 SVGIG (reference sequence). The CDR3 consists of 13 residues. The CDR3 DNA reads as TGTGCCTGGAGTGTAACTAGCGGGGTCGAGCAGTACTTC. Translation gives CAWSVTSGVEQYF.

This chain uses TRBV12-5 with TRBJ1-3; TRBD1 matches 8 bases. CDR1 is LGHNT and CDR2 is FRNRAP in the germline V gene. There are 13 residues in the CDR3. V lost 7 bases and J lost 6; bases outside the gene matches: 5. CDR3 loop: CASAPDRVNTIYF. The CDR3 DNA reads as TGTGCTAGTGCCCCGGACAGGGTAAACACCATATATTTT.

The V and J genes are TRBV6-5 and TRBJ2-2; 7 bases align to TRBD1. V lost 8 bases to trimming and J lost 5 bases; unmatched junction nucleotides: 11. CDR3 length: 15 amino acids. CDR1 is MNHEY, CDR2 SVGAGI, per germline. The CDR3 DNA reads TGTGCCAGCTGGGCGGACAGGCCACCAACCGGGGAGCTGTTTTTT. Its protein product is CASWADRPPTGELFF.

The chain has TRBV5-5 and TRBJ2-7; 7 positions match TRBD2. Germline CDR1 SGHKS, CDR2 YYEKEE (reference sequence). Germline trimming cut 5 bases from V and 1 base from J; bases unmatched to any gene: 9. The CDR3 sequence is 15 residues long. The CDR3, as DNA: TGTGCCAGCAGTTTAGACGGGGGGACGTCCTACGAGCAGTACTTC. It codes for CASSLDGGTSYEQYF.

This sequence joins TRBV2 and TRBJ2-5, with 9 nucleotides matching TRBD2. The trim removed 5 bases at V and 4 bases at J, leaving 8 bases unmatched. The germline CDR1 and CDR2 sequences are SNHLY and FYNNEI. The CDR3 runs 15 residues. CDR3 in amino acids: CASSRRGGAGETQYF. CDR3 sequence (DNA): TGTGCCAGCAGTAGGCGCGGGGGGGCCGGAGAGACCCAGTACTTC.

The rearrangement joins TRBV5-4 to TRBJ1-4; 7 bases are shared with TRBD1. There are 18 residues in the CDR3. Germline V gene sequence: CDR1 SGHNT, CDR2 YYREEE (reference sequence). V lost 2 bases, J lost 6 bases, and 16 bases stayed unmatched. CDR3: CASSFGRGQGESHEKLFF. DNA for the CDR3: TGTGCCAGCAGCTTCGGTCGCGGTCAGGGGGAGTCACATGAAAAACTGTTTTTT.

To note about this clone: The sample holds other DNA sequences that translate to the same CDR3. The chain recombines TRBV19 with TRBJ1-1, with 7 nucleotides matching TRBD1. V was pared by 8 bases and J by 1 base, with 4 bases of the junction left unmatched. In germline, CDR1 is LNHDA, CDR2 SQIVND (reference sequence). The CDR3 contains 13 residues. The CDR3 DNA is TGTGCCAGTTCCCGACAGGGGAACACTGAAGCTTTCTTT. Residues: CASSRQGNTEAFF. Full variable domain (remainder filled in from reference TRBV19 and TRBJ1-1): DGGITQSPKYLFRKEGQNVTLSCEQNLNHDAMYWYRQDPGQGLRLIYYSQIVNDFQKGDIAEGYSVSREKKESFPLTVTSAQKNPTAFYLCASSRQGNTEAFFGQGTRLTVV.

The sample holds a few counts of this clone. The CDR3: CASSFSLNRDRLYEQYF. In DNA form, the CDR3 reads TGTGCCAGCAGCTTTAGCTTAAACCGGGACAGACTCTACGAGCAGTACTTC. The chain has TRBV7-9 and TRBJ2-7; 7 bases agree with TRBD1. J was trimmed by 3 bases and V by 3 bases; bases with no gene match: 14. This CDR3 contains 17 residues. Germline V gene lookup returns CDR1 SEHNR and CDR2 FQNEAQ (reference sequence).

There are many counts of this clone. The chain is built from TRBV15 and TRBJ1-2; 11 nucleotides agree with TRBD1. Trimming at V came to 1 base and at J to 7 bases, leaving 11 bases not matched to a gene. Germline CDR1 and CDR2: LNHNV and YYDKDF (reference sequence). This CDR3 spans 17 amino acids. In nucleotides, the CDR3 is TGTGCCACCAGCAGAGCACCAATCCGGGACAGGGGGATTGGCTACACCTTC. The encoded protein is CATSRAPIRDRGIGYTF.

The gene calls are TRBV5-1 and TRBJ2-7; 9 bases fit TRBD1. The CDR3 loop spans 17 amino acids. After removal of 1 base from V and 2 bases from J, the junction contained 10 bases not matched to a gene. CDR1 and CDR2 (germline): SGHRS, YFSETQ. The CDR3 region has the DNA TGCGCCAGCAGCTTGCCTCCCGGGACAGGGCGAACCTACGAGCAGTACGTC. Protein sequence: CASSLPPGTGRTYEQYV.

This rearrangement joins TRBV9 to TRBJ2-5; the match to TRBD2 covers 7 bases. From germline, CDR1 is SGDLS and CDR2 YYNGEE. This CDR3 spans 14 amino acids. After removal of 0 bases from V and 3 bases from J, the junction contained 2 bases not matched to a gene. This chain's CDR3 is CASSVAGGKETQYF. The CDR3 nucleotides read TGTGCCAGCAGCGTAGCGGGGGGAAAAGAGACCCAGTACTTC.

The table lists this clone with a few counts. This chain connects TRBV27 to TRBJ2-7; 8 bases line up with TRBD1. The CDR3 is 16 residues long. Germline V CDR1 and CDR2: MNHEY, SMNVEV (reference sequence). V lost 5 bases, J lost 0 bases, and 9 bases stayed unmatched. CDR3 nucleotides: TGTGCCAGCAGTCCGGCTCGACAGGGGACCTCCTACGAGCAGTACTTC. Translation: CASSPARQGTSYEQYF.

Details on this clone: One base away lies a much larger clone, so this may be a sequencing read error. The J gene is TRBJ1-5, the V gene TRBV7-8; D ambiguous. This CDR3 has 15 amino acids. Germline V gene sequence: CDR1 SGHVS, CDR2 FQNEAQ. V was trimmed by 1 base and J by 0 bases, leaving 7 bases between them. DNA of the CDR3: TGTGCCAGCAGCTTAGGGGCCTATAGCAATCAGCCCCAGCATTTT. Its translation is CASSLGAYSNQPQHF.

The chain recombines TRBV18 with TRBJ2-1, with D hard to call. Germline CDR1 reads KGHSH; CDR2 reads LQKENI. Between the trimmed V and J ends, which lost 6 bases and 10 bases, there was a span of 13 bases. The CDR3 is 12 amino acids. In nucleotides, the CDR3 is TGTGCCAGCTCGGTGAATAGAGAGGAGCAGTTCTTC. As protein: CASSVNREEQFF.

The rearrangement joins TRBV3-1 (or the pseudogene TRBV3-2) to TRBJ2-1; 9 nucleotides agree with TRBD2. From germline, CDR1 is LGHDT and CDR2 YNNKEL (reference sequence). V dropped 3 bases and J dropped 7; count of bases not matched to a gene: 13. This CDR3 has 17 amino acids. The CDR3 DNA is TGTGCCAGCAGCCAGAAAGTCAGACTAGCGGAGAAAAATGAGCAGTTCTTC. Protein: CASSQKVRLAEKNEQFF.

V is TRBV12-3 or TRBV12-4 and J is TRBJ1-2, with D perhaps TRBD1 (5 bases). Trimming cost V 5 bases and J 5 bases, with 9 bases left between them. The CDR3 consists of 12 residues. The CDR3 DNA follows: TGTGCCAGCAGTGTCCAGGGTTATGGCTACACCTTC. The encoded protein is CASSVQGYGYTF.

The table lists this clone with a few counts. CDR3 amino acids: CASSNRPQDTQYF. The CDR3 DNA reads TGTGCCAGTAGTAACAGGCCTCAAGATACGCAGTATTTT. V and J are TRBV19 and TRBJ2-3; tentative D call: TRBD1 (5 bases). This CDR3 has 13 residues. CDR1 is LNHDA, CDR2 SQIVND, per germline (reference sequence). Deletions cut 4 bases from V and 5 bases from J, with 10 bases between.

The chain joins TRBV2 to TRBJ1-4, with a tentative D call TRBD1 (6 bases). The CDR3 totals 15 residues. The germline gives CDR1 SNHLY, CDR2 FYNNEI. Trimming stripped 6 bases from V and 2 bases from J, with 13 bases between. The CDR3 DNA reads TGTGCCAGCAGCGCAACAGGGTTTACTAATGAAAAACTGTTTTTT. Translated, it gives CASSATGFTNEKLFF.

The CDR3, as DNA: TGTGCCAGCAGCGCTGGGACAGGCAATCAGCCCCAGCATTTT. Translation gives CASSAGTGNQPQHF. V is TRBV9 and J is TRBJ1-5; 7 bases are a match to TRBD1. V shed 3 bases, J shed 2 bases, and the junction held 2 bases outside the gene matches. CDR1 and CDR2 from the germline V gene are SGDLS and YYNGEE. The CDR3 spans 14 residues. Looking up the rest from reference TRBV9 and TRBJ1-5 gives the full variable domain: DSGVTQTPKHLITATGQRVTLRCSPRSGDLSVYWYQQSLDQGLQFLIQYYNGEERAKGNILERFSAQQFPDLHSELNLSSLELGDSALYFCASSAGTGNQPQHFGDGTRLSIL.

The chain joins TRBV24-1 to TRBJ1-2, with 8 positions matching TRBD1. The trim removed 9 bases at V and 10 bases at J, leaving 6 bases unmatched. The CDR3 runs 11 residues. From germline, CDR1 is KGHDR and CDR2 SFDVKD. The CDR3 loop reads CATQQGGSYTF. The CDR3 DNA reads as TGTGCCACCCAACAGGGGGGGTCCTACACCTTC.

CDR3 DNA: TGTGCCAGCAGTTACGCGGACAGAGTTCCTGAAGCTTTCTTT. Its translation: CASSYADRVPEAFF. V and J are TRBV6-5 and TRBJ1-1, with D possibly being TRBD1 (6 bases). Germline CDR1 reads MNHEY; CDR2 reads SVGAGI. This CDR3 is 14 amino acids long. Trimming shortened V by 2 bases and J by 6 bases, and 13 bases separated the two germline ends.

The V call is TRBV3-1 (or the pseudogene TRBV3-2), the J call TRBJ1-1; tentatively, D is TRBD1 (5 bases). CDR1 is LGHDT, CDR2 YNNKEL, per germline (reference sequence). The length of the CDR3 is 14 residues. Trimming took 0 bases from V and 4 from J, leaving 9 bases between them. The CDR3 protein is CASSQDRVGTEAFF. In DNA, the CDR3 is TGTGCCAGCAGCCAAGACAGGGTGGGCACTGAAGCTTTCTTT.

The chain employs TRBV6-5 and TRBJ2-4; the D gene is possibly TRBD2 (6 bases). Germline V lookup: CDR1 MNHEY, CDR2 SVGAGI. CDR3 length equals 15 residues. V was shortened by 5 bases and J by 6 bases, with 17 bases between the two germline ends. CDR3 amino acids: CASSRTGHGRNIQYF. DNA of the CDR3: TGTGCCAGCAGTCGAACGGGGCACGGGAGAAACATTCAGTACTTC.

Only one count was recorded for this clone. The chain employs TRBV3-1 (or the pseudogene TRBV3-2) and TRBJ2-1; 7 bases align to TRBD1. The CDR3 consists of 15 residues. CDR1 is LGHDT and CDR2 is YNNKEL in the germline V gene (reference sequence). V trimming: 2 bases; J trimming: 4 bases; junction bases outside the gene matches: 5. CDR3 protein: CASSQKDRLYNEQFF. The CDR3 nucleotides read TGTGCCAGCAGCCAAAAGGACAGGTTATACAATGAGCAGTTCTTC.